Detailed here is one TCR beta chain. These data belong to a study of blood T cells in healthy people across ages. Combining a sample-barcoded 5' primer with a J-beta primer mix, a second PCR ran for roughly 7 to 12 cycles. There were at least 2.5 million CDR3-containing paired-end reads obtained from each sample. TCRdb independently ran MiXCR on the 5' RACE reads; one entry per CDR3 protein. In the table there are 550,000 to 650,000 distinct CDR3 sequences, about a quarter of which are singletons. A minimum of 7 million PBMCs was isolated per sample. V lost 2 bases and J lost 5, with 2 bases in between. The CDR3 is 10 residues long. Germline V gene lookup returns CDR1 SQVTM and CDR2 ANQGSEA. This sample was shared with a second study, whose subject was T cells of mothers and their children.

This TCR was sampled from a boy under 10 years old in good health. The chain joins TRBV29-1 to TRBJ2-3; no firm D call. The sample taken for sequencing was blood. The CDR3 sequence: CSVEKDTQYF. The DNA of the CDR3 is TGCAGCGTTGAAAAAGATACGCAGTATTTT.